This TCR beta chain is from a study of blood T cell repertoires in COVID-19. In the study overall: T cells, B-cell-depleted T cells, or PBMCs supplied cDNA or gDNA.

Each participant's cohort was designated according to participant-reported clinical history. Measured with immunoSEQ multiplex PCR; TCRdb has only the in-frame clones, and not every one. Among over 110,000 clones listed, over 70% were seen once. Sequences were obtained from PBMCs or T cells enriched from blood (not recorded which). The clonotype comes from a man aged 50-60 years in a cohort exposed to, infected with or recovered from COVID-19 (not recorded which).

DNA for the CDR3: TGTGCCAGCAGCCAAGATACGTTAGCGGTCAGCTCCTACAATGAGCAGTTCTTC. Translated: CASSQDTLAVSSYNEQFF. The chain combines TRBV4-2 with TRBJ2-1, with D possibly TRBD2 on 6 matching bases. The CDR3 has 18 residues. Trimming stripped 0 bases from V and 0 bases from J, with 15 bases between. From germline, CDR1 is LGHNA and CDR2 YNFKEQ.